The sequence of this TCR beta chain was determined in a study of T cell responses to AZD1222 COVID-19 vaccine. Study-level results: Variant regions that are unmutated are reportedly the target of nearly half of spike-specific TCRs. Repertoire samples came only from after the peak T cell response. Recipients of two AZD1222 doses showed rising Spike-specific TCR breadth and depth.

This CDR3 region has 17 residues. Germline V lookup: CDR1 LGHNA, CDR2 YNFKEQ. Trimming removed 1 base at V and 0 bases at J, with 14 bases between. Turning to this clone: Its antigen remains unidentified.

The method was immunoSEQ multiplex PCR; TCRdb's version includes in-frame clones alone and lacks a portion of them. The data contain more than 150,000 clones, approximately 92% of them singletons. The chain links TRBV4-2 to TRBJ2-3; maybe TRBD2 (5 bases). The source material was peripheral blood, sampled on day 0 of AZD1222 vaccination. The sequence derives from an adult in good health. This CDR3 is CASSQGAGGASTDTQYF. The CDR3 coding sequence is TGTGCCAGCAGCCAAGGGGCGGGCGGAGCTAGCACAGATACGCAGTATTTT.